This TCR beta chain is drawn from a study of cytomegalovirus exposure and HLA in healthy donors (TCRdb year 2017). Notes on the research overall: An earlier analysis of some 600 of the donors reported 276 Gb of sequence data and roughly 120 million unique TCR beta sequences obtained from roughly 180 million T cells. Roughly 290 gigabases of sequencing data and approximately 91 million unique TCR sequences made up an early release that covered fewer than 650 HLA-typed donors. Of the 300 to 500 genotyped donors, 70% to 90% were placed in the genetic ancestry cluster associated with self-reported Caucasian donors. The study aimed to test whether signatures of past pathogen exposure could be identified by cataloging public T cell receptors. The T cell repertoires of about 700 subjects were profiled by immunosequencing and related to cytomegalovirus serostatus. Besides the first cohort of under 700 subjects, a separate validation cohort made up of roughly 120 different subjects was used. To predict cytomegalovirus infection status, the study brought together high-throughput TCR immunosequencing, statistical association of individual TCRs with disease status, and machine learning. A later analysis re-analyzed previously published TCR beta repertoires from hundreds of donors and added high-resolution HLA genotyping to study TCR occurrence patterns. Rather than using new phenotypic data, the later analysis identified candidate immune exposures from TCR beta sequences and from how often those sequences occurred across donors. To decide whether each TCR beta V gene segment behaved as functional or pseudogenic, an earlier analysis of some 600 of the donors relied on high-throughput TCR beta sequencing. Alongside the repertoire data, information on donor age, sex, ethnicity and CMV serostatus was compiled. A later genetic analysis took genome-wide SNP genotypes for 398 of the 666 donors and used that subset as a discovery cohort. Every discovery cohort repertoire had been produced on one sequencing platform. HLA typing covered class I and class II loci at four-digit resolution. The number of donors typed differed by locus, with roughly 629-640 for A, B, C, DRB1 and DQB1, around 520 for DQA1, 606 for DPA1, and approximately 470 for DPB1. Because of strong linkage in the cohort, roughly five DR-DQ haplotypes were treated as single units for association and clustering. Among some 410 genotyped donors of the cohort, an average of approximately 240,000 unique TCR beta nucleotide sequences were sequenced per donor, around 20% of them non-productive.

The paper's findings and limits, for the study overall: The study gave a list of around 170 TCR beta chains associated with cytomegalovirus. According to a later analysis, parvovirus B19, influenza, CMV and Epstein-Barr virus appeared linked to several top co-occurrence clusters. A later analysis associated roughly 17,000 TCR beta sequences with specific HLA alleles at a false discovery rate of 0.05. A group of highly shared sequence variants was considered likely to be a technical artifact of the sequencing pipeline. In a later genetic analysis, fewer N-insertions in productive TCRs were reported among donors in an Asian-associated ancestry cluster than the roughly 670-donor mean. Across donors, most TCR sequences were observed very rarely, whereas some public TCRs were present in many individuals. Because counts were too low, about 18 rarely observed V segments, including chromosome 9 orphons, were excluded from the earlier analysis of around 640 of the donors. Correlated functional status among segregating V segments might be attributable to linkage disequilibrium, but an unknown experimental factor could not be ruled out. Cytomegalovirus status was reported to be diagnosed by the classifier with high specificity and sensitivity in both the original and validation cohorts. In a later analysis, HLA-associated TCR beta chains were found to be more clonally expanded and to have lower generation probabilities than equally common non-associated chains. HLA typing was unavailable for some donors at each locus, so association tests used only the typed subset. A later genetic analysis associated a missense DCLRE1C variant with V-gene and J-gene trimming of TCR beta chains, and an independent cohort replicated the association. In vitro tests confirmed that a few of the cytomegalovirus-associated TCR beta chains recognize cytomegalovirus antigens. When HLA alleles, especially DR and DQ, strongly co-occurred, TCR associations were difficult to assign to individual alleles. The cohort was sequenced for TCR beta chains only, and without alpha or paired-chain data the features that could be detected were limited. Sequencing depth was assumed to be roughly uniform across donors in the presence/absence analyses, though that assumption may not hold. Some IMGT-functional V segments, including TRBV6-2 and TRBV6-3, could not be told apart with the 87-base-pair reads, so those segments were excluded. In an earlier analysis of a few hundred of the donors, most TCR beta V segments were observed in productive rearrangements about 87% or about 30% of the time, broadly matching IMGT annotations. In a later analysis, TCR association rates were found to vary across HLA loci, with the most associated TCRs seen for DRB1 alleles and the fewest for HLA-C alleles. Immune exposure information for the cohort was limited to CMV serostatus. A further reported finding was that TCR beta sequences accurately predicted the HLA-A and HLA-B alleles for most subjects in the first cohort. According to the authors, the approach could potentially be generalized to other disease states and immunological phenotypes. According to a later analysis, most CMV-associated TCR beta chains appeared to be HLA-restricted, and the HLA associations seemed to be driven largely by CMV exposure.

In regard to this clone: It has no known antigen specificity. No quality values exist for individual bases; no much larger clone is one base distant.

Library preparation used the immunoSEQ multiplex PCR assay. A mixture of 60 forward primers for TCR Vbeta segments and 13 reverse primers for TCR Jbeta segments was used in the multiplex PCR. The CDR3 region of rearranged TCR beta genes was amplified from genomic DNA by a multiplex PCR assay. On the Illumina HiSeq System, the amplified TCR beta libraries were sequenced as 87-base-pair reads. Per the original workflow: A later analysis tallied around 80 million unique TCR beta chains across the 550 to 850 repertoires, and approximately 11 million of those chains were shared by two or more donors. Raw reads were error-corrected and collapsed into unique sequences with a nearest-neighbor algorithm that merged closely related sequences to remove PCR and sequencing errors. V, D and J gene segments were assigned by aligning CDR3 sequences to IMGT reference sequences. Each retained sequence needed at least a six-nucleotide match to both a V gene segment and a J gene segment. A rearrangement counted as productive if the CDR3 had no stop codons and remained in frame with V and J, and every other rearrangement counted as non-productive. CDR3 was defined by IMGT convention, running from the second conserved V-encoded cysteine to the conserved J-encoded phenylalanine. The earlier analysis of about 570 of the donors excluded any sequence lacking an unambiguous match to a single V gene segment. An earlier analysis of almost 600 of the donors classified V segments as functional when productive rearrangements were above 56.7% and as segregating when the standard deviation between donors was above 5%. To diagnose cytomegalovirus status from the catalog of TCR beta chain sequences, a statistical classification framework was built. V and J gene assignment, in a later analysis, came from comparing TCR nucleotide sequences with IMGT/GENE-DB human TR gene sequences. Using the TCRdist pipeline, a later analysis assigned CDR3 sequences along with most-parsimonious VDJ recombination scenarios. A later analysis defined each TCR beta chain by its CDR3 amino acid sequence plus V-gene family, and excluded reads lacking a unique V-gene family. As a way to deal with suspected cross-contamination and a sequencing artifact, a later analysis dropped under 600 nucleotide sequences that were highly shared and had low generation probability. In a later analysis, a clonal expansion index for each public chain was calculated from normalized within-repertoire ranks of inferred template counts. In a later analysis, generation probabilities were computed with a VDJ recombination model fitted to out-of-frame rearrangements, and the resulting probabilities were checked against IGoR. A later analysis scored TCR-TCR, TCR-HLA and TCR-CMV co-occurrence with hypergeometric tests, applying a repertoire-size bias correction to TCR pairs. False discovery rates were estimated in a later analysis by permuting HLA or CMV assignments 20 times. In a later analysis, co-occurring TCRs were grouped with DBSCAN, and TCRdist sequence similarity was added when clustering was performed within HLA-allele-positive subsets. Repertoires with fewer than 30,000 or more than 120,000 public chains, plus five repertoires with anomalous nucleotide sharing, were excluded from co-occurrence clustering. TCRdb retrieved this table from immuneACCESS and kept in-frame rearrangements only. Not all clones are present; in checked studies, unresolved V genes account for under half, and no reason is known for the remainder. That table furnishes V, J and clone size, whereas the DNA furnished D and trimming. In this sample the table shows about 150,000 clones, 80% to 90% of which occur a single time. The ten largest account for less than 2.5% of the sample.

The cohort consisted of some 730 healthy bone marrow donors. At the time of sampling, every cohort member was nominally healthy, though immune exposures that went unrecorded were likely present. The donor tested CMV seronegative, placing the donor among the 300 to 400 seronegative members of the cohort. A peripheral blood sample was collected from each donor, and TCR beta sequencing was performed on peripheral blood mononuclear cells. Genomic DNA was extracted from the blood cell samples with the Qiagen DNeasy Blood Extraction Kit. Counted from cysteine to phenylalanine, this CDR3 has 14 amino acids. The only DNA kept is the CDR3, 42 bases in frame from the first base. The germline V gene sets CDR1 to MDHEN and CDR2 to SYDVKM. V drops 3 bases and J drops 0 bases, leaving 6 bases in between.

Sequencing used PBMCs. In this chain, TRBV28 is recombined with TRBJ1-5; the D gene identity is not certain. This clonotype was obtained from a male donor in good health and CMV-seronegative. Here the CDR3 is given as CASSFRHSNQPQHF. The sequence in DNA is TGTGCCAGCAGTTTTCGACATAGCAATCAGCCCCAGCATTTT.